This is a list of T cell receptor beta chains from one sample in a study of PD-L1 blockade in urothelial cancer. Only in-frame clones appear in the TCRdb table, and some are missing; sequencing was by immunoSEQ multiplex PCR. The sample contains fewer than 85,000 clones, about 90% of which appear only once. The specimen was PBMCs, collected around atezolizumab (anti-PD-L1) treatment. The receptors were gathered from a man between 60 and 75 years old with urothelial cancer. Both conserved end residues are part of each CDR3. A D gene is named only where the DNA matches it firmly. Clone size is shown for a subset of rows, as once, few, many or a class of expanded clone.

NA | TRBJ1-5 | TRBV10-3 | NA | CATLSGKGWDFNQPQHF | TGTGCCACGCTCTCAGGGAAGGGATGGGATTTCAATCAGCCCCAGCATTTT
NA | TRBJ2-5 | TRBV27 | NA | CASSLGRFGTQYF | TGTGCCAGCAGTTTGGGGAGGTTCGGGACCCAGTACTTC
NA | TRBJ1-6 | TRBV7-9 | few | CASSLQFVNSPLHF | TGTGCCAGCAGCTTACAGTTTGTAAATTCACCCCTCCACTTT
NA | TRBJ2-5 | TRBV5-4 | once | CASSFGGAQYF | TGTGCCAGCAGTTTCGGCGGGGCCCAGTACTTC
NA | TRBJ2-5 | TRBV10-2 | NA | CASWGPSLLQETQYF | TGCGCCAGCTGGGGGCCCAGCCTTTTACAAGAGACCCAGTACTTC
NA | TRBJ2-5 | TRBV6-5 | NA | CASRRQGFGETQYF | TGTGCCAGCAGACGGCAGGGTTTTGGGGAGACCCAGTACTTC
TRBD2 | TRBJ2-2 | TRBV5-6 | NA | CASRPSKRGPGTGELFF | TGTGCCAGCAGACCTTCAAAGCGGGGGCCAGGAACCGGGGAGCTGTTTTTT
NA | TRBJ2-7 | TRBV5-4 | NA | CAMGTIYEQYF | TGTGCCATGGGGACAATCTACGAGCAGTACTTC
TRBD2 | TRBJ2-6 | TRBV19 | NA | CASSIGGGSSSGANVLTF | TGTGCCAGTAGTATAGGGGGGGGTTCGAGCTCTGGGGCCAACGTCCTGACTTTC
TRBD2 | TRBJ2-1 | TRBV18 | NA | CASSQAGVRDNEQFF | TGTGCCAGCTCTCAAGCGGGAGTGCGGGACAATGAGCAGTTCTTC
NA | TRBJ1-1 | TRBV9 | NA | CASSGTAKNTEAFF | TGTGCCAGCAGCGGGACAGCGAAGAACACTGAAGCTTTCTTT
TRBD2 | TRBJ2-1 | TRBV7-3 | few | CASSLTGTSGSWEQFF | TGTGCCAGCAGCTTAACCGGGACTAGCGGGAGTTGGGAGCAGTTCTTC
TRBD1 | TRBJ1-4 | TRBV2 | once | CASSYTGTGAEKLFF | TGTGCCAGCAGCTATACCGGGACAGGGGCTGAAAAACTGTTTTTT
TRBD2 | TRBJ2-1 | TRBV30 | NA | CAWSASSGQGEQFF | TGTGCCTGGAGTGCCTCTAGCGGTCAGGGTGAGCAGTTCTTC
NA | TRBJ2-5 | TRBV11-2 | NA | CASSLDSWLGGTQYF | TGTGCCAGCAGCTTAGATTCGTGGTTGGGGGGGACCCAGTACTTC
TRBD1 | TRBJ1-1 | TRBV5-1 | once | CASSSVQGVFTNTEAFF | TGCGCCAGCAGCTCAGTACAGGGGGTTTTTACGAACACTGAAGCTTTCTTT
NA | TRBJ2-1 | TRBV18 | few | CASSGGNNEQFF | TGTGCCAGCTCGGGGGGTAACAATGAGCAGTTCTTC
NA | TRBJ2-3 | TRBV13 | NA | CASSLGRDGSSRTDTQYF | TGTGCCAGCAGCTTGGGTCGAGACGGGAGCTCTCGGACAGATACGCAGTATTTT
TRBD1 | TRBJ1-1 | TRBV2 | NA | CASSVVRGPPEAFF | TGTGCCAGCAGTGTCGTCAGGGGGCCCCCTGAAGCTTTCTTT
TRBD1 | TRBJ2-3 | TRBV18 | NA | CASSPKPGGERDTQYF | TGTGCCAGCTCACCCAAGCCAGGGGGCGAAAGAGATACGCAGTATTTT
NA | TRBJ2-1 | TRBV5-1 | NA | CASSLAFPQNEQFF | TGCGCCAGCAGCTTGGCCTTCCCGCAGAATGAGCAGTTCTTC
NA | TRBJ1-4 | TRBV19 | NA | CAIATNEKLFF | TGTGCCATCGCAACTAATGAAAAACTGTTTTTT
TRBD1 | TRBJ1-2 | TRBV18 | NA | CASSPAGGKDYGYTF | TGTGCCAGCTCACCTGCAGGGGGGAAGGACTATGGCTACACCTTC
NA | TRBJ1-2 | TRBV6-5 | NA | CASSTTIGDYGYTF | TGTGCCAGCAGTACTACGATAGGGGACTATGGCTACACCTTC
TRBD1 | TRBJ2-7 | TRBV29-1 | NA | CSVRTGTGTYEQYF | TGCAGCGTTCGCACCGGGACAGGAACCTACGAGCAGTACTTC
TRBD2 | TRBJ2-7 | TRBV14 | NA | CASSQEGREGTYEQYF | TGTGCCAGCAGCCAAGAGGGGAGGGAAGGCACCTACGAGCAGTACTTC
TRBD1 | TRBJ1-2 | TRBV19 | NA | CAISVTGTGGYTF | TGTGCCATTTCCGTGACAGGGACAGGCGGCTACACCTTC
NA | TRBJ2-1 | TRBV11-2 | NA | CASSSPGLGFVREQFF | TGTGCCAGCAGCTCCCCGGGACTGGGGTTTGTTCGTGAGCAGTTCTTC
NA | TRBJ1-1 | TRBV6-1 | NA | CASSESPTGGNTEAFF | TGTGCCAGCAGTGAATCCCCGACAGGTGGGAACACTGAAGCTTTCTTT
NA | TRBJ2-7 | TRBV21-1 | NA | CASSTEPGQFYEQYF | TGTGCCAGCAGCACAGAACCGGGACAGTTCTACGAGCAGTACTTC
TRBD2 | TRBJ2-1 | TRBV7-2 | NA | CASSLELAGGGGEQFF | TGTGCCAGCAGCTTAGAACTAGCGGGTGGAGGGGGTGAGCAGTTCTTC
TRBD2 | TRBJ2-1 | TRBV30 | NA | CAWRAGGPSEQFF | TGTGCCTGGAGGGCGGGAGGACCCAGTGAGCAGTTCTTC
TRBD1 | TRBJ1-6 | TRBV10-3 | few | CAISGLDRGNSPLHF | TGTGCCATCAGTGGCCTAGACAGGGGTAACTCACCCCTCCACTTT
TRBD1 | TRBJ2-5 | TRBV29-1 | once | CSGSRTGAETQYF | TGCAGCGGAAGTCGGACAGGGGCTGAGACCCAGTACTTC
NA | TRBJ1-5 | TRBV28 | once | CASSPPRQVDQPQHF | TGTGCCAGCAGCCCACCAAGACAGGTCGATCAGCCCCAGCATTTT
NA | TRBJ1-3 | TRBV9 | NA | CASSVNNLSGNTIYF | TGTGCCAGCAGCGTAAACAATCTCTCTGGAAACACCATATATTTT
NA | TRBJ2-7 | TRBV7-9 | NA | CASSLVSVQTYEQYF | TGTGCCAGCAGCTTAGTGTCAGTACAGACCTACGAGCAGTACTTC
NA | TRBJ2-7 | TRBV7-6 | NA | CASSPRRDLWYEQYF | TGTGCCAGCAGCCCCCGGCGGGACCTCTGGTACGAGCAGTACTTC
TRBD1 | TRBJ1-1 | TRBV19 | NA | CASRQGYLNFMYAEAFF | TGTGCCAGTAGACAGGGGTATTTGAATTTTATGTACGCTGAAGCTTTCTTT
NA | TRBJ1-5 | TRBV11-2 | NA | CASSLGQGFHQPQHF | TGTGCCAGCAGCTTAGGCCAGGGGTTTCATCAGCCCCAGCATTTT
NA | TRBJ1-2 | TRBV14 | NA | CASSQGPGYGYTF | TGTGCCAGCAGCCAAGGACCCGGGTATGGCTACACCTTC
NA | TRBJ2-7 | TRBV15 | NA | CATSRDIGGEQYF | TGTGCCACCAGCAGGGACATCGGGGGCGAGCAGTACTTC
NA | TRBJ2-1 | TRBV11-2 | NA | CASSLASSSYNEQFF | TGTGCCAGCAGCTTAGCCTCCAGCTCCTACAATGAGCAGTTCTTC
NA | TRBJ2-1 | TRBV15 | NA | CATSTERSSYNEQFF | TGTGCCACCAGCACGGAGCGGAGCTCCTACAATGAGCAGTTCTTC
NA | TRBJ1-1 | TRBV7-3 | NA | CASSRGTNTEAFF | TGTGCCAGCAGCCGGGGAACAAACACTGAAGCTTTCTTT
TRBD2 | TRBJ2-7 | TRBV5-4 | NA | CASSPGTSFEQYF | TGTGCCAGCAGCCCCGGGACTAGCTTCGAGCAGTACTTC
TRBD2 | TRBJ2-3 | TRBV27 | NA | CASSFWRGGRSDTQYF | TGTGCCAGCAGTTTTTGGCGGGGGGGACGTTCAGATACGCAGTATTTT
TRBD2 | TRBJ2-7 | TRBV11-1 | NA | CASSKRTSGSYEQYF | TGTGCCAGCAGCAAACGGACTAGCGGATCCTACGAGCAGTACTTC
TRBD2 | TRBJ2-1 | TRBV19 | NA | CASSIIAGGTDNEQFF | TGTGCCAGTAGTATTATAGCGGGAGGGACGGACAATGAGCAGTTCTTC